The clone carrying this T cell receptor beta chain showed up just once. The sample is drawn from a study of control samples from healthy donors and cancer patients. Clones were read by immunoSEQ multiplex PCR, and TCRdb kept only the in-frame ones, dropping some. Of under 150,000 clones in the sample, 75% to 90% are singletons; the top ten hold 4.9%. Germline V gene data show CDR1 as KGHDR and CDR2 as SFDVKD. This CDR3 spans 15 amino acids. With V trimmed by 5 bases and J by 4 bases, 5 bases remained unmatched. The gene calls are TRBV24-1 and TRBJ2-3; TRBD2 agrees at 10 bases. Input material: blood. The clonotype was recovered from a man between 25 and 39 years old in good health. In nucleotides, the CDR3 is TGTGCCACCAGTGGTCTAGCGGGAGCAGCAGATACGCAGTATTTT. The encoded protein is CATSGLAGAADTQYF.